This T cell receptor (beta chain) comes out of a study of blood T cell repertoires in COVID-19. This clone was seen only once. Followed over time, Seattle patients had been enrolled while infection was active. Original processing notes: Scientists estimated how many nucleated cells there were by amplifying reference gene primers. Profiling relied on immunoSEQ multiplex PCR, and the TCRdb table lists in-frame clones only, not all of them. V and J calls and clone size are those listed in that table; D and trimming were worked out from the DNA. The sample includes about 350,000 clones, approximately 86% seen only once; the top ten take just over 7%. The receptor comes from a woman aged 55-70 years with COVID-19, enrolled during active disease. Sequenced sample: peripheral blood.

CDR3 bases: TGTGCCAGTAGTATTGTGAGGCCGGGAGTTTATTCAGGTGGCTACACCTTC. It encodes CASSIVRPGVYSGGYTF. This chain joins TRBV19 and TRBJ1-2; D remains ambiguous. The germline V gene encodes CDR1 LNHDA and CDR2 SQIVND (reference sequence). The CDR3 covers 17 residues. V lost 3 bases to trimming and J lost 7 bases, with 24 bases between them.